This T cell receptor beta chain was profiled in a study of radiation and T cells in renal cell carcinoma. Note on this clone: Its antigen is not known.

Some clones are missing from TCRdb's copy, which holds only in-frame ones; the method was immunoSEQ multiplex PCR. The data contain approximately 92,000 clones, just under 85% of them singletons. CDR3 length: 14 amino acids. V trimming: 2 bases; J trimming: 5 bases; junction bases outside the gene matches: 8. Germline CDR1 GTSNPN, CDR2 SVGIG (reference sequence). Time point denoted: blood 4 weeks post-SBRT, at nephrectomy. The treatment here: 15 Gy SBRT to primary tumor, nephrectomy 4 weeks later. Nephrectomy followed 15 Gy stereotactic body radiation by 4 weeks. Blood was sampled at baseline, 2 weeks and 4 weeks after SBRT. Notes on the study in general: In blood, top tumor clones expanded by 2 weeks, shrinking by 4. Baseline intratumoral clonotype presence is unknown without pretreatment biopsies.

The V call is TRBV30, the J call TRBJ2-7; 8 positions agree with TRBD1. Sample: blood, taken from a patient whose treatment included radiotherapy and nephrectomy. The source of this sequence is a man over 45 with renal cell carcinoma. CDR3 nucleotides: TGTGCCTGGAGTATCGGACAGGGTGCCGACGAGCAGTACTTC. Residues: CAWSIGQGADEQYF.